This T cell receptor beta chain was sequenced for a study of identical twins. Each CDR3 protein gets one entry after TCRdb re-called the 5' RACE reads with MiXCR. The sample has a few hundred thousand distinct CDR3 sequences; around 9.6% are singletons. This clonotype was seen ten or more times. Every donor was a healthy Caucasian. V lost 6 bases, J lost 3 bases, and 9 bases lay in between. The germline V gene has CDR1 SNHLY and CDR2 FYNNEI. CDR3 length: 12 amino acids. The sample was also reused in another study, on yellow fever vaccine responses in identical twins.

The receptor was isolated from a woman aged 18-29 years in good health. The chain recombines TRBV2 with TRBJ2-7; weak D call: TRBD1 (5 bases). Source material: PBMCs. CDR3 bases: TGTGCCAGCAGGGGGCTTGGCTACGAGCAGTACTTC. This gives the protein CASRGLGYEQYF. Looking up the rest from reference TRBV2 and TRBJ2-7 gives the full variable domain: EPEVTQTPSHQVTQMGQEVILRCVPISNHLYFYWYRQILGQKVEFLVSFYNNEISEKSEIFDDQFSVERPDGSNFTLKIRSTKLEDSAMYFCASRGLGYEQYFGPGTRLTVT.